These 32 T cell receptor beta chains share one sample of origin, sequenced in a study of blood T cell repertoires in COVID-19. TCRdb's copy holds only in-frame clones and misses some; the assay was immunoSEQ multiplex PCR. The sample lists roughly 410,000 clones; 70% to 90% were seen once. The sequenced sample consisted of peripheral blood. These receptor sequences come from a woman aged 40 to 50 with COVID-19, enrolled during active disease.

The chain joins TRBV10-3 to TRBJ1-6; TRBD1 aligns across 8 bases. This CDR3 region has 14 residues. Germline values: CDR1 ENHRY, CDR2 SYGVKD. J was trimmed by 8 bases and V by 10 bases; bases with no gene match: 10. DNA of the CDR3: TGTGCCACCCGTGAGACAGGGGAAGATTCACCCCTCCACTTT. It is translated as CATRETGEDSPLHF.

This clone was detected once. The V gene is TRBV7-9, the J gene TRBJ1-2, with 9 bases lining up with TRBD1. This CDR3 is built from 15 residues. Looked up from germline, CDR1 is SEHNR and CDR2 is FQNEAQ (reference sequence). The V and J ends lost 3 bases and 2 bases, in that order; junction bases with no gene match: 4. CDR3 region: CASSFTGQGNYGYTF. The CDR3 coding sequence is TGTGCCAGCAGCTTTACCGGACAGGGGAACTATGGCTACACCTTC.

The J gene is TRBJ1-1, the V gene TRBV6-5; D not certain. With 9 bases removed from V and 12 bases from J, the gap between germline ends came to 23 bases. Germline lookup yields CDR1 MNHEY and CDR2 SVGAGI. The CDR3 is made up of 13 amino acids. The CDR3 DNA is TGTGCCAGTCGTCTCCGGAGGGCAAAGGAGTCTTTCTTT. Its protein product is CASRLRRAKESFF.

The CDR3 region is CASSQRFGETQYF. CDR3 DNA sequence: TGTGCCAGCAGCCAGCGCTTCGGGGAGACCCAGTACTTC. The gene calls are TRBV7-3 and TRBJ2-5, with D uncertain. Germline V gives CDR1 SGHTA, CDR2 FQGTGA. Trimming pared 5 bases from V and 5 bases from J, leaving 12 bases between. This CDR3 has 13 residues.

The rearrangement uses TRBV3-1 (or the pseudogene TRBV3-2) and TRBJ2-7; 12 nucleotides agree with TRBD1. J lost 6 bases, V lost 2 bases, and 8 bases had no gene match. This CDR3 has 16 amino acids. Germline values: CDR1 LGHDT, CDR2 YNNKEL (reference sequence). The CDR3 coding sequence is TGTGCCAGCAGCCAATTCCCCGGGACAGGGGGCGGCGAGCAGTACTTC. This codes for CASSQFPGTGGGEQYF.

This sequence joins TRBV5-6 and TRBJ1-2; no firm D call. Germline V CDR1 and CDR2: SGHDT, YYEEEE. Trimming shortened V by 3 bases and J by 5 bases, and 20 bases separated the two germline ends. This CDR3 has 16 residues. CDR3 DNA sequence: TGTGCCAGCAGCTCCCGGGGAGGCGGCCCTACATATGGCTACACCTTC. This encodes CASSSRGGGPTYGYTF.

The chain joins TRBV11-2 to TRBJ1-3; 8 bases map to TRBD1. J gave up 3 bases and V 5 bases, and 6 bases lay outside the gene matches. Germline assignment: CDR1 SGHAT and CDR2 FQNNGV. CDR3 length equals 15 residues. The chain's CDR3 is CASSQLTGVGNTIYF. CDR3 nucleotides: TGTGCCAGCAGCCAATTGACAGGGGTTGGAAACACCATATATTTT.

This clone has a handful of counts. This chain uses TRBV24-1 with TRBJ1-5; the D gene is possibly TRBD1 (5 bases). V lost 7 bases to trimming and J lost 3 bases, with 9 bases between them. In germline, CDR1 is KGHDR, CDR2 SFDVKD. The CDR3 covers 13 residues. In DNA form, the CDR3 reads TGTGCCACCAGCCGGGGGTCCAATCAGCCCCAGCATTTT. It specifies CATSRGSNQPQHF.

The J gene is TRBJ2-1, the V gene TRBV2; tentative D call: TRBD2 (5 bases). The CDR3 has 15 amino acids. Germline values: CDR1 SNHLY, CDR2 FYNNEI. Deletions cut 3 bases from V and 0 bases from J, with 9 bases between. The DNA of the CDR3 is TGTGCCAGCAGTGAGAAGCGGAGCTCCTACAATGAGCAGTTCTTC. It specifies CASSEKRSSYNEQFF.

This clone turned up a few times. Other DNA sequences in this sample translate to the same CDR3. The chain has TRBV7-3 and TRBJ1-1; TRBD1 agrees at 7 bases. This CDR3 has 14 residues. Trimming took 0 bases from V and 2 from J; bases not matched to a gene: 0. Germline loops: CDR1 SGHTA, CDR2 FQGTGA. The CDR3 region is CASSLTGGNTEAFF. The CDR3 DNA reads as TGTGCCAGCAGCTTAACAGGGGGCAACACTGAAGCTTTCTTT. Based on the CDR3 plus reference TRBV7-3 and TRBJ1-1, the full variable domain is GAGVSQTPSNKVTEKGKYVELRCDPISGHTALYWYRQSLGQGPEFLIYFQGTGAADDSGLPNDRFFAVRPEGSVSTLKIQRTERGDSAVYLCASSLTGGNTEAFFGQGTRLTVV.

The chain joins TRBV27 to TRBJ1-5; no firm D call. CDR3 length equals 14 residues. Germline V gene data show CDR1 as MNHEY and CDR2 as SMNVEV (reference sequence). V was cut by 6 bases and J by 2 bases, with 11 bases left in between. Here the CDR3 DNA reads TGTGCCAGCAGGTCGACTCGGGGCAATCAGCCCCAGCATTTT. Amino acids: CASRSTRGNQPQHF.

The chain links TRBV28 to TRBJ1-4, with 8 bases lining up with TRBD1. Germline V lookup: CDR1 MDHEN, CDR2 SYDVKM. Trimming removed 5 bases from V and 7 bases from J; junction bases left unmatched: 9. The CDR3 totals 15 residues. For the CDR3, the DNA is TGTGCCAGCAGTAACGGACAGGGCGGTGGTGAAAAACTGTTTTTT. It codes for CASSNGQGGGEKLFF. Looking up the rest from reference TRBV28 and TRBJ1-4 gives the full variable domain: DVKVTQSSRYLVKRTGEKVFLECVQDMDHENMFWYRQDPGLGLRLIYFSYDVKMKEKGDIPEGYSVSREKKERFSLILESASTNQTSMYLCASSNGQGGGEKLFFGSGTQLSVL.

V is TRBV9 and J is TRBJ2-1, with D uncertain. The CDR3 extends over 13 amino acids. The germline V and J ends were trimmed by 6 bases and 8 bases, with 15 bases remaining between them. CDR1 is SGDLS and CDR2 is YYNGEE in the germline V gene. DNA for the CDR3: TGTGCCAGCACTCTAGAAGAGTTTGATGAGCAGTTCTTC. This encodes CASTLEEFDEQFF.

The rearrangement uses TRBV6-5 and TRBJ1-1, with 7 bases fitting TRBD1. The CDR3 covers 14 residues. Trimming cost V 7 bases and J 3 bases; bases outside gene matches: 8. Germline V gives CDR1 MNHEY, CDR2 SVGAGI. CDR3 protein: CASITQGYDTEAFF. The CDR3 DNA is TGTGCCAGCATCACACAGGGGTATGACACTGAAGCTTTCTTT.

The chain joins TRBV12-3 or TRBV12-4 to TRBJ2-3; D might be TRBD2 (5 bases). This CDR3 spans 13 amino acids. V was pared by 11 bases and J by 0 bases, with 12 bases between. Here the CDR3 DNA reads TGTGCCTCACATGGGGAGAGCACAGATACGCAGTATTTT. It encodes CASHGESTDTQYF.

J is TRBJ1-2 and V is TRBV28; D not resolved. The V gene lost 2 bases and the J gene lost 0 bases, with 10 bases spanning the gap. The CDR3 has 15 residues. The germline CDR1 and CDR2 sequences are MDHEN and SYDVKM. CDR3 bases: TGTGCCAGCAGTTTAAGAACCGCAGCTAACTATGGCTACACCTTC. This translates into CASSLRTAANYGYTF.

This CDR3 is CASKEGEGFADTQYF. In DNA form, the CDR3 reads TGTGCCAGCAAGGAGGGTGAGGGCTTCGCAGATACGCAGTATTTT. The chain recombines TRBV27 with TRBJ2-3; a possible D gene is TRBD2 (6 bases). The CDR3 contains 15 residues. The V and J ends lost 7 bases and 4 bases respectively, with 18 bases between them. Germline loops: CDR1 MNHEY, CDR2 SMNVEV (reference sequence).

As DNA, the CDR3 is TGCGCCAGCAGTGAAGGGACAGGGTCTCCTGGCTATGGCTACACCTTC. It codes for CASSEGTGSPGYGYTF. The chain couples TRBV10-1 to TRBJ1-2; 9 positions agree with TRBD1. Per germline, CDR1 WNHNN and CDR2 SYGVQD (reference sequence). The V gene end was trimmed by 3 bases and the J gene end by 4 bases; junction bases not matched to a gene: 9. This CDR3 has 16 residues.

The chain has TRBV9 and TRBJ1-6, with a tentative D call TRBD1 (6 bases). The CDR3 consists of 17 residues. V lost 0 bases and J 5 bases, leaving 15 bases between the germline ends. Per the germline V gene, CDR1 is SGDLS and CDR2 is YYNGEE. The CDR3 region is CASSVGLGGANNSPLHF. The CDR3, as DNA: TGTGCCAGCAGCGTAGGATTAGGGGGAGCAAATAATTCACCCCTCCACTTT.

The CDR3 region has the DNA TGCGCCAGCAGCCAAGATCATTTAGAAGCCAAAAACATTCAGTACTTC. Translating it yields CASSQDHLEAKNIQYF. The chain has TRBV4-3 and TRBJ2-4, with D unresolved. The CDR3 extends over 16 amino acids. V dropped 0 bases and J dropped 0 bases, with 9 bases sitting between them. Germline V CDR1 and CDR2: LGHNA, YSLEER.

The rearrangement joins TRBV2 to TRBJ2-5; D possibly corresponds to TRBD2 (6 bases). The V and J ends lost 3 bases and 5 bases respectively, with 16 bases between them. This CDR3 comprises 15 residues. Germline values: CDR1 SNHLY, CDR2 FYNNEI. The CDR3 loop reads CASSDTAIGGETQYF. Here the CDR3 DNA reads TGTGCCAGCAGTGATACGGCCATCGGAGGGGAGACCCAGTACTTC.

This clone was recorded a few times. V usage is TRBV18 and J usage is TRBJ2-1; D may be TRBD2 (5 bases). Trimming shortened V by 2 bases and J by 15 bases, and 17 bases separated the two germline ends. The CDR3 totals 13 residues. CDR1 KGHSH and CDR2 LQKENI come from the germline V gene. The CDR3 spells CASSPRLELDPFF. In DNA, the CDR3 is TGTGCCAGCTCACCAAGGTTGGAACTAGATCCGTTCTTC.

A single count supports this clone. The chain employs TRBV5-1 and TRBJ2-7, with D possibly matching TRBD2 (6 bases). The V end lost 2 bases, the J end lost 5 bases, and 14 bases lay between the germline ends. The CDR3 has 14 amino acids. CDR1 is SGHRS, CDR2 YFSETQ, per germline. The CDR3 spells CASSFRGSGDEQYF. DNA of the CDR3: TGCGCCAGCAGCTTTCGGGGATCGGGGGACGAGCAGTACTTC.

The rearrangement uses TRBV28 and TRBJ1-1; possible D gene TRBD1, 5 bases. The germline V gene has CDR1 MDHEN and CDR2 SYDVKM. Trimming pared 3 bases from V and 7 bases from J, leaving 9 bases between. This CDR3 has 12 amino acids. This CDR3 is CASSLPTGEAFF. The CDR3 DNA sequence: TGTGCCAGCAGTTTGCCCACAGGTGAAGCTTTCTTT.

This chain uses TRBV7-9 with TRBJ1-1, with 8 bases identical to TRBD1. This CDR3 spans 14 amino acids. Germline V CDR1 and CDR2: SEHNR, FQNEAQ (reference sequence). V lost 5 bases to trimming and J lost 1 base; unmatched junction nucleotides: 3. DNA for the CDR3: TGTGCCAGCAGCCTGGGACAGGCGAACACTGAAGCTTTCTTT. Its protein product is CASSLGQANTEAFF.

This clone was seen ten or more times. CDR3: CASSLGGASQPQHF. DNA for the CDR3: TGTGCCAGCAGCTTGGGGGGCGCGAGTCAGCCCCAGCATTTT. This chain uses TRBV5-4 with TRBJ1-5; possible D gene TRBD1, 5 bases. V was pared by 0 bases and J by 6 bases, with 10 bases between. This CDR3 is 14 amino acids long. Germline assignment: CDR1 SGHNT and CDR2 YYREEE (reference sequence).

The chain is built from TRBV5-1 and TRBJ1-1; D remains ambiguous. V lost 0 bases, J lost 5 bases, and 8 bases lay in between. CDR3 length equals 13 residues. Germline values: CDR1 SGHRS, CDR2 YFSETQ. Here the CDR3 DNA reads TGCGCCAGCAGCTTGGAAATAGCAACTGAAGCTTTCTTT. Protein product: CASSLEIATEAFF.

CDR3 protein: CATGQGASSYEQYF. In DNA form, the CDR3 reads TGTGCCACCGGACAGGGGGCTAGCTCCTACGAGCAGTACTTC. The chain combines TRBV2 with TRBJ2-7; 11 bases align to TRBD1. CDR1 and CDR2 from the germline V gene are SNHLY and FYNNEI. There are 14 residues in the CDR3. Unmatched junction bases numbered 5, after V lost 10 bases and J lost 0 bases.

The chain uses TRBV28 and TRBJ2-7; TRBD1 aligns across 9 bases. CDR3 length: 14 residues. Germline loops: CDR1 MDHEN, CDR2 SYDVKM. After removal of 6 bases from V and 5 bases from J, the junction contained 8 bases not matched to a gene. CDR3 amino acids: CASRVGTGYDEQYF. CDR3 DNA: TGTGCCAGCAGGGTTGGGACAGGGTATGACGAGCAGTACTTC.

This chain connects TRBV6-2 or TRBV6-3 to TRBJ1-5, with TRBD1 matching 7 bases. V trimming: 2 bases; J trimming: 2 bases; junction bases outside the gene matches: 3. The length of the CDR3 is 15 residues. Looked up from germline, CDR1 is MNHEY and CDR2 is SVGEGT. This CDR3 is CASSYRTGGNQPQHF. CDR3 DNA sequence: TGTGCCAGCAGTTACCGAACAGGGGGCAATCAGCCCCAGCATTTT.

The gene calls are TRBV2 and TRBJ1-4; tentative D call: TRBD1 (6 bases). Germline CDR1 reads SNHLY; CDR2 reads FYNNEI. V shed 5 bases and J shed 8 bases, with 15 bases lying between them. The CDR3 is made up of 14 amino acids. This chain's CDR3 is CASSKDSQGEKLFF. The DNA for the CDR3 is TGTGCCAGCAGTAAGGACAGCCAGGGGGAAAAACTGTTTTTT.

This rearrangement joins TRBV19 to TRBJ1-1; 7 bases align to TRBD1. CDR1 LNHDA and CDR2 SQIVND come from the germline V gene (reference sequence). With V trimmed by 8 bases and J by 3 bases, 6 bases remained unmatched. The CDR3 spans 13 residues. In DNA, the CDR3 is TGTGCCAGTGGGGACAGAAACGACACTGAAGCTTTCTTT. Translated: CASGDRNDTEAFF.